These T cell receptor beta chains were read from a single sample in a study of T-cell memory formation after mild COVID-19. TCRdb passed the 5' RACE reads through MiXCR, listing each CDR3 protein once. Of approximately 210,000 distinct CDR3 sequences in the sample, 15% to 20% were seen once. The sample taken for sequencing was PBMCs or a T cell subset sorted from them (not recorded which). These receptor sequences come from an adult woman who had mild COVID-19 (a few samples of this study predate the infection). Cell type and time point are not known. CDR3s include the opening cysteine and the closing phenylalanine or tryptophan. A row's size may be missing; if present it is once, few, many or a size class.

V,size,length,J,CDR3
TRBV27,.,15,TRBJ2-3,CASHTIRGRTDTQYF
TRBV25-1,few,14,TRBJ1-6,CASRVGTENSPLHF
TRBV7-2,.,15,TRBJ1-2,CASSSSPGQGLGYTF
TRBV3-1,.,15,TRBJ1-1,CASSQLTGQGTEAFF
TRBV7-3,.,13,TRBJ1-5,CASSLEWGQPQHF
TRBV10-3,.,12,TRBJ2-5,CAISEQQETQYF
TRBV20-1,.,15,TRBJ1-2,CSARAVGTGGYGYTF
TRBV9,many,15,TRBJ2-1,CASSVSVGPYNEQFF
TRBV14,few,13,TRBJ1-4,CASSQGAREKLFF
TRBV7-9,few,14,TRBJ2-1,CASSLTWDVNEQFF
TRBV6-6,.,12,TRBJ2-1,CALGLRFDEQFF
TRBV12-3/TRBV12-4,.,18,TRBJ2-3,CASSSLGASGGNTDTQYF
TRBV2,.,19,TRBJ1-3,CASSFLLGQGATSGNTIYF
TRBV6-5,.,15,TRBJ2-6,CASSYGQGLANVLTF
TRBV18,few,15,TRBJ2-7,CASSPGLASIDEQYF
TRBV7-6,few,17,TRBJ1-3,CASSPYLTGRSGNTIYF
TRBV6-5,.,13,TRBJ2-7,CASSFTGTYEQYF
TRBV12-3/TRBV12-4,few,15,TRBJ2-6,CASSFGGTGANVLTF
TRBV12-3/TRBV12-4,.,14,TRBJ1-2,CASLMTSIRGGYTF
TRBV7-9,few,15,TRBJ1-1,CASSLAQTVNTEAFF
TRBV5-5,few,17,TRBJ2-1,CASSLSTGLPVWGEQFF
TRBV6-5,few,15,TRBJ2-7,CASRPLTGASYEQYF
TRBV5-5,many,15,TRBJ2-2,CASSPRGPNTGELFF
TRBV7-2,.,15,TRBJ2-4,CASSALVLAKNIQYF
TRBV12-3/TRBV12-4,few,18,TRBJ1-1,CASSLERTGKSFNTEAFF
TRBV30,.,14,TRBJ1-3,CAWSLKGAGNTIYF
TRBV5-1,.,14,TRBJ2-7,CASSFGQSSYEQYF
TRBV24-1,few,13,TRBJ2-3,CATRQGLTDTQYF
TRBV4-3,few,15,TRBJ2-1,CASSQDPASYNEQFF
TRBV20-1,few,12,TRBJ2-7,CSANRGRYEQYF
TRBV5-1,.,16,TRBJ1-3,CASSLASPPSGNTIYF
TRBV12-3/TRBV12-4,.,11,TRBJ2-2,CASSSLGELFF
TRBV6-1,.,16,TRBJ2-7,CASSELLGRSSYEQYF
TRBV5-1,many,15,TRBJ2-2,CASRPGQTNTGELFF
TRBV5-1,.,15,TRBJ2-3,CASSLLASGTDTQYF
TRBV9,many,15,TRBJ2-1,CASSVAASGGHEQFF
TRBV7-9,.,15,TRBJ2-5,CASDQGTGAQETQYF
TRBV2,.,15,TRBJ1-2,CASSGETAFYYGYTF
TRBV12-5,few,12,TRBJ1-1,CASSGRGTEAFF
TRBV10-3,few,14,TRBJ2-3,CAISGSGGADTQYF
TRBV2,.,15,TRBJ2-3,CASSITGGGTDTQYF
TRBV20-1,.,14,TRBJ2-7,CSARPRDRSYEQYF
TRBV5-1,many,14,TRBJ1-5,CASSLDEGNQPQHF
TRBV7-9,.,11,TRBJ1-4,CAPHVVEKLFF
TRBV4-3,many,15,TRBJ2-7,CASSQGLAGDYEQYF
TRBV19,.,17,TRBJ2-1,CASSIGTSGRADNEQFF
TRBV18,.,15,TRBJ1-3,CASSPTEITGNTIYF
TRBV5-5,few,14,TRBJ1-4,CASSRELSNEKLFF